Included here is one T cell receptor (beta chain) sequence, with context. No cognate antigen has been identified for it. No much larger clonotype is one base removed from it; base qualities were not supplied. Systemically healthy Caucasian individuals from Russia, some 38 in total and aged about 6 to 90 years, were included as donors. Each donor gave 8 to 10 milliliters of peripheral blood, collected into EDTA-treated Vacutainer tubes. Ficoll-Paque density-gradient centrifugation was used to isolate PBMCs, with at least 7 million per sample. Trizol reagent was used to extract total RNA from PBMCs, with at least 5 micrograms per sample. The percentages of naive CD45RAhigh/CD27high T cells were determined by flow cytometry on a PBMC aliquot from every donor. For CDR1 and CDR2, the germline V gene lists LGHNA and YNFKEQ. V sheds 5 bases and J sheds 5 bases, leaving 13 bases between their ends. From the cysteine through the phenylalanine, the CDR3 covers 13 amino acids. Only CDR3 DNA is held: 39 bases, read in frame from base 1.

This record comes from a study of blood T cells in healthy people across ages (dated by TCRdb to the mid-2010s). For the wider study: In model experiments, template switching captured roughly one uniquely barcoded TCR beta cDNA molecule for every two T cells. The donors were divided into four age groups: young (average about 15 years), middle-aged (approximately 39), aged (about 56) and long-lived (about 84). The study analyzed two additional independent replicas of 1 million unique cDNA reads from the same blood draw for two donors, one aged 18 to 29 and one aged 80 or older. To track age-related changes in TCR beta repertoire diversity, the study relied on deep sequencing normalized with unique cDNA molecular identifiers. To avoid experimental bias, donors of different ages were distributed randomly across sequencing lanes. Paper-wide results and their limitations: The percentage of naive T cells measured by flow cytometry correlated strongly with observed TCR beta diversity. As age increased, observed TCR beta diversity per million T cells dropped in a roughly linear way, and a significant reduction was already evident by age roughly 40. The CMV infection status of donors was not known, potentially confounding age-related changes in expanded clonotypes. Since profiling was done on bulk unsorted PBMCs, naive and antigen-experienced compartments could not be conclusively compared. The long-lived group showed more naive CD4+ T cells, fewer expanded clones and increased TCR diversity than the aged group, suggesting age selection. Total diversity estimates from one million sequenced T cells were considered lower bounds and underestimates.

Receptor amplification or capture employed 5' RACE. Sequencing took place on an Illumina HiSeq 2500. A second PCR of roughly 6 to 11 cycles was performed with a sample-barcoded 5' primer and a J-beta primer mix. A template-switch 5' adaptor carrying 12 random nucleotides introduced a unique molecular identifier onto each TCR beta cDNA molecule. Each sample yielded at least 2.5 million CDR3-containing paired-end reads. All of the RNA was converted into first-strand cDNA using the Mint cDNA synthesis kit, with a TRBC-specific oligonucleotide serving as the primer. All cDNA was treated with uracil-DNA glycosylase and then went through a first 18-cycle PCR with the universal primers M1SS and BC2_uni_R. Regarding the original processing steps: Each sample was normalized by randomly selecting 1 million high-quality reads, each carrying a distinct molecular identifier. Reads sharing molecular identifiers were discarded rather than binned into consensus sequences. MiTCR, with a Q25 quality threshold and the strictest error-elimination algorithm, was used for CDR3 identification, clonotype clustering and error correction. A nonparametric unseen species model using Euler transformation provided a lower-bound estimate of total TCR beta diversity. TCRdb cleaned the public reads at Q25 with fastp, built clones with MiXCR and kept in-frame beta chains. Each entry merges the rows of one CDR3 protein and shows their most common DNA and genes. The authors' filters were not applied to this entry. This sample is represented by about 680,000 distinct CDR3 sequences; roughly 50% of them were singletons. The top ten clones comprise under 35% of the sample.

Recombination connected TRBV4-2 to TRBJ2-7, and the D gene may be TRBD2, 6 bases matching. The sequenced sample was blood. The TCR sequence derives from a woman aged 55 to 70 in good health. The bases are TGTGCCAGCAGCGACCCGGGACTCAACGAGCAGTACTTC. It encodes CASSDPGLNEQYF.